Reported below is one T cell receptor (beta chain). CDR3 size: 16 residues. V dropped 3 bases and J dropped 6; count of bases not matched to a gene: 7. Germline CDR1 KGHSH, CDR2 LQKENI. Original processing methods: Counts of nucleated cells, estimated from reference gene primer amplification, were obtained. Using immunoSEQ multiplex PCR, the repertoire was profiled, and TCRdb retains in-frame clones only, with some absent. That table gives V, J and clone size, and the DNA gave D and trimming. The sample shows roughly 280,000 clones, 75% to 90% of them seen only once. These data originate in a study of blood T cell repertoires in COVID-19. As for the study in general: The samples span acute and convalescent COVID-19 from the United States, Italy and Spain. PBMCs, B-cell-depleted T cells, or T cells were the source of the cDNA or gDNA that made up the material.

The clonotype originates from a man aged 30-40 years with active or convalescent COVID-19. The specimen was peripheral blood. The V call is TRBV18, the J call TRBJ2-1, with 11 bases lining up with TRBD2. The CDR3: CASSPQLAGGSNEQFF. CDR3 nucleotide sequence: TGTGCCAGCTCACCCCAATTAGCGGGGGGGAGCAATGAGCAGTTCTTC.